A selection of T cell receptor beta chains follows, all from one sample in a study of shared clonotypes between healthy human individuals. Using immunoSEQ multiplex PCR, the repertoire was profiled, and TCRdb retains in-frame clones only, with some absent. The top ten clones hold around 0.4% of a sample with 2.3 million or so clones, approximately 93% of them seen once. The sequenced material came from naive CD4+ T cells from PBMCs. These receptors came from a man younger than 30 in good health. Some clones in this sample may be carry-over from other donors' samples. The CDR3 runs from the conserved cysteine through the conserved F or W. The D gene is left open where the match is weak. Size tells how often a clone was seen (once, few, many) or the class of an expanded clone, and some rows leave it out.

NA TRBJ1-1 TRBV10-3 TRBD1 TGTGCCATCAGTGAGTCTGACAGGGGAGGAACTGAAGCTTTCTTT CAISESDRGGTEAFF
NA TRBJ2-5 TRBV28 NA TGTGCCAGCAGTTTGGGATACGGGAGAGGCGAGACCCAGTACTTC CASSLGYGRGETQYF
NA TRBJ1-3 TRBV10-3 NA TGTGCCATCAACCTAGGGTCTGGAAACACCATATATTTT CAINLGSGNTIYF
NA TRBJ2-1 TRBV5-1 TRBD2 TGCGCCAGCAGCTTCCTAGGGACTAGCGGCTCGTACTCCTACAATGAGCAGTTCTTC CASSFLGTSGSYSYNEQFF
few TRBJ1-1 TRBV30 NA TGTGCCTGGGAAGGACAGTTAATGAACACTGAAGCTTTCTTT CAWEGQLMNTEAFF
NA TRBJ2-3 TRBV5-1 TRBD2 TGCGCCAGCAGCTTGGACTTCGCTAGCGGGAGGTGGGGCACAGATACGCAGTATTTT CASSLDFASGRWGTDTQYF
NA TRBJ2-1 TRBV7-3 NA TGTGCCAGCAGCTTAATCTCGGGTCTGTACCATGAGCAGTTCTTC CASSLISGLYHEQFF
NA TRBJ2-6 TRBV4-3 NA TGCGCCAGCAGCCAAGATGGGCCCAGCAGGTCTGGGGCCAACGTCCTGACTTTC CASSQDGPSRSGANVLTF
NA TRBJ2-5 TRBV7-2 TRBD2 TGTGCCAGCAGCTTAGTGTCCACTAGCGGGATGGGCGAGACCCAGTACTTC CASSLVSTSGMGETQYF
NA TRBJ2-5 TRBV28 TRBD2 TGTGCCAGCAGTCTCCATAGCGGGTTGGAGACCCAGTACTTC CASSLHSGLETQYF
NA TRBJ2-6 TRBV19 NA TGTGCCAGTAGTTCCCGGGGGGCCTCCTACTCTGGGGCCAACGTCCTGACTTTC CASSSRGASYSGANVLTF
NA TRBJ2-7 TRBV28 TRBD1 TGTGCCAGCAGTCCCATGTATTCGACAGGGATGATCTCCTACGAGCAGTACTTC CASSPMYSTGMISYEQYF
NA TRBJ2-3 TRBV25-1 TRBD1 TGTGCCAGCAGTCGGACAGGGCACGTCGATACGCAGTATTTT CASSRTGHVDTQYF
NA TRBJ1-2 TRBV28 NA TGTGCCAGCATCTCTTGGGGTCACCCTAACTATGGCTACACCTTC CASISWGHPNYGYTF
NA TRBJ2-1 TRBV5-1 NA TGCGCCAGCAGCCTCAACGGGGGTACGTCGTTCTTC CASSLNGGTSFF
NA TRBJ1-5 TRBV6-1 NA TGTGCCAGCAGTGAAGGACGGCAGGGCAACAATCAGCCCCAGCATTTT CASSEGRQGNNQPQHF
once TRBJ2-1 TRBV27 TRBD2 TGTGCCAGCAGTCTCACTAGCGGGAGGTATGGGGATGAGCAGTTCTTC CASSLTSGRYGDEQFF
NA TRBJ1-3 TRBV9 TRBD1 TGTGCCAGCAGCGCAGAGGGGGCTGCCGGAAACACCATATATTTT CASSAEGAAGNTIYF
NA TRBJ2-1 TRBV28 NA TGTGCCAGCAGTTCCAGTGCGGGAAACTCCTACAATGAGCAGTTCTTC CASSSSAGNSYNEQFF
NA TRBJ1-4 TRBV6-1 TRBD1 TGTGCCAGCATCAGGGGGCCAAATGAAAAACTGTTTTTT CASIRGPNEKLFF
NA TRBJ2-7 TRBV10-3 NA TGTGCCAGCCGGGACTTCTCCTACGAGCAGTACTTC CASRDFSYEQYF
NA TRBJ2-7 TRBV28 TRBD1 TGTGCCAGCAGTTTTTGGACAGGGGGCTCCTACGAGCAGTACTTC CASSFWTGGSYEQYF
NA TRBJ1-2 TRBV19 TRBD1 TGTGCCAGTAGTATCCAGGGGGCGACTAACTATGGCTACACCTTC CASSIQGATNYGYTF
NA TRBJ2-3 TRBV5-1 TRBD2 TGCGCCAGCAGCTTGTACGGTCCGGGAGGTCATGATACGCAGTATTTT CASSLYGPGGHDTQYF
NA TRBJ2-1 TRBV6-5 TRBD2 TGTGCCAGCAGTCCTCGGACTAGCGGTTACAATGAGCAGTTCTTC CASSPRTSGYNEQFF
NA TRBJ2-7 TRBV7-9 TRBD2 TGTGCCAGCAGCTTAGCGGTAGCGGGAGGGCGTGAGCAGTACTTC CASSLAVAGGREQYF
NA TRBJ1-2 TRBV28 NA TGTGCCAGCAGTGGCCTTTCCTATGGCTACACCTTC CASSGLSYGYTF
NA TRBJ1-1 TRBV2 TRBD1 TGTGCCAAAAAGACAGGGACAAACACTGAAGCTTTCTTT CAKKTGTNTEAFF
NA TRBJ2-6 TRBV28 NA TGTGCCAGCAGGCCCGGGCGCGGTGGGGACTCTGGGGCCAACGTCCTGACTTTC CASRPGRGGDSGANVLTF